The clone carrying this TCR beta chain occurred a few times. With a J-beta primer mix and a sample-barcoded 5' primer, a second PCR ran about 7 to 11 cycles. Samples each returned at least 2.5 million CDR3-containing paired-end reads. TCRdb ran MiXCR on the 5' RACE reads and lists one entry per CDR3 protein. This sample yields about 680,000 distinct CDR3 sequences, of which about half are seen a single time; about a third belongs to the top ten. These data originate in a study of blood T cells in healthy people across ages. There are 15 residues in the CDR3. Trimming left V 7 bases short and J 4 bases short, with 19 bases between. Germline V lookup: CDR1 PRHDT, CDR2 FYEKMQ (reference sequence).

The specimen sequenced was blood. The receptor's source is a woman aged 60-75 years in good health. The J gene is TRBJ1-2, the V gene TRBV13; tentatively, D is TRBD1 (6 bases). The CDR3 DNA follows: TGTGCCAGCACCCCGGCAGGGGATTTAGTCTATGGCTACACCTTC. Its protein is CASTPAGDLVYGYTF.